One sample yielded the 15 T cell receptor beta chains listed below, sequenced in a study of CXCR3-negative and CXCR3-positive naive CD8 T cells. TRB cDNA was prepared as libraries by UMI-labeled 5' RACE. Reprocessing the 5' RACE reads, TCRdb reports a single entry for every CDR3 protein and omits DNA. The record lists 45,000 to 75,000 distinct CDR3 sequences, of which the ten most abundant hold around 0.4%. What was sequenced was naive CXCR3- CD8+ T cells from blood. The subset is: CD45RO-CCR7+CD27+CD95- naive CD8+ T cells lacking CXCR3 (TNR3-). All receptors derive from a human donor in good health. Some clones in this sample may be carry-over from other donors' samples.

This chain uses TRBV7-6 with TRBJ2-3. The CDR3 has 12 amino acids. The germline CDR1 and CDR2 sequences are SGHVS and FNYEAQ. This CDR3 reads CASSLWTDTQYF.

This chain uses TRBV7-8 with TRBJ2-1. Germline loops: CDR1 SGHVS, CDR2 FQNEAQ. The CDR3 has 12 amino acids. The CDR3 loop reads CASSLPADEQFF.

The chain carries TRBV16 and TRBJ2-7; with no DNA, the TCRdb D assignment of TRBD1 cannot be verified. This CDR3 region has 15 residues. The germline V gene encodes CDR1 KGHSY and CDR2 FQNENV. The CDR3 region is CASSPPGTLLREQYF.

The chain uses TRBV20-1 and TRBJ2-7; the TCRdb D gene call, TRBD2, has no DNA to confirm it. This CDR3 comprises 13 residues. Germline V gene sequence: CDR1 DFQATT, CDR2 SNEGSKA (reference sequence). The CDR3 is CSASRQLVYEQYF.

The V and J genes are TRBV5-8 and TRBJ2-1; TCRdb returns TRBD1, unconfirmable since there is no DNA. Germline lookup yields CDR1 SGHTS and CDR2 YDEGEE. This CDR3 spans 15 amino acids. The CDR3 sequence: CASSLAGATYNEQFF.

The chain has TRBV28 and TRBJ2-2. CDR3 length: 15 residues. The germline CDR1 and CDR2 sequences are MDHEN and SYDVKM. The CDR3 sequence: CASRERWQNTGELFF.

The chain combines TRBV4-3 with TRBJ1-1; TCRdb gives TRBD1 as the D gene, but with no DNA this cannot be confirmed. Germline CDR1 reads LGHNA; CDR2 reads YSLEER. The CDR3 runs to 15 residues. The CDR3 loop is CGSSLGGSMNTEAFF.

The chain is built from TRBV24-1 and TRBJ2-2. This CDR3 has 12 residues. The V gene's germline CDR1 is KGHDR and CDR2 SFDVKD. The CDR3 spells CATLDPTGELFF.

The chain uses TRBV10-3 and TRBJ2-1; TCRdb selects TRBD2, and the lack of DNA leaves this call unchecked. The CDR3 has 18 amino acids. Per the germline V gene, CDR1 is ENHRY and CDR2 is SYGVKD. The CDR3: CAISELSPLAGGYNEQFF.

The rearrangement links TRBV28 to TRBJ2-1; TCRdb outputs TRBD2, but without DNA this stays unchecked. The CDR3 has 17 amino acids. Germline values: CDR1 MDHEN, CDR2 SYDVKM. The chain's CDR3 is CASSFIIGLEGYNEQFF.

The V gene is TRBV23-1, the J gene TRBJ2-3; TCRdb selects TRBD1, and the lack of DNA leaves this call unchecked. TRBV23-1 is an ORF, and what it does is uncertain. This CDR3 is built from 17 residues. CDR3 sequence: CASSLCGTPKFTDTQYF.

CDR3 sequence reads: CAISEAGESTDTQYF. The chain uses TRBV10-3 and TRBJ2-3. CDR3 length equals 15 residues. Germline CDR1 reads ENHRY; CDR2 reads SYGVKD.

This chain connects TRBV7-2 to TRBJ1-2; TCRdb's D call, TRBD1, is unchecked because there is no DNA. The germline V gene has CDR1 SGHTA and CDR2 FQGNSA. The CDR3 length is 14 residues. CDR3 in amino acids: CASTPAAMNYGYTF.

V and J are TRBV27 and TRBJ2-7; TCRdb calls TRBD1, which cannot be checked without DNA. Germline-derived CDR1 and CDR2 are MNHEY and SMNVEV (reference sequence). The CDR3 sequence is 12 residues long. The CDR3 loop is CASSSTETQQYF.

V gene TRBV28 combines with J gene TRBJ2-7. Germline V gene sequence: CDR1 MDHEN, CDR2 SYDVKM. The CDR3 covers 14 residues. The chain's CDR3 is CASSHGVSSYEQYF. The variable domain in full, completed from reference TRBV28 and TRBJ2-7, reads DVKVTQSSRYLVKRTGEKVFLECVQDMDHENMFWYRQDPGLGLRLIYFSYDVKMKEKGDIPEGYSVSREKKERFSLILESASTNQTSMYLCASSHGVSSYEQYFGPGTRLTVT.